A single sample is the source of the 19 T cell receptor beta chains below, sequenced in a study of shared clonotypes between healthy human individuals. Measured with immunoSEQ multiplex PCR; TCRdb has only the in-frame clones, and not every one. The sample includes about 700,000 clones, about 92% of them seen just once. As defined, naive CD8 cells were CD45RO-negative and positively selected for CCR7, with terminally differentiated effector memory CD45RA+ cells excluded. Sequences were obtained from naive CD8+ T cells sorted from blood. These receptors all come from a young man in good health.

CDR3 region: CASSFFPNQPQHF. The CDR3 DNA reads as TGTGCCAGCAGTTTCTTCCCTAATCAGCCCCAGCATTTT. This chain uses TRBV27 with TRBJ1-5, with D unclear. The CDR3 consists of 13 residues. Germline values: CDR1 MNHEY, CDR2 SMNVEV (reference sequence). Trimming took off 3 bases at V and 4 bases at J, with 7 bases between the two ends.

The chain uses TRBV18 and TRBJ2-1, with TRBD2 matching over 11 bases. The V gene end was trimmed by 0 bases and the J gene end by 2 bases; junction bases not matched to a gene: 0. CDR3 size: 16 residues. Per the germline V gene, CDR1 is KGHSH and CDR2 is LQKENI. For the CDR3, the DNA is TGTGCCAGCTCACCACCACTAGCGGGAGCCTACAATGAGCAGTTCTTC. It yields the protein CASSPPLAGAYNEQFF.

The chain employs TRBV27 and TRBJ2-7; 8 bases align to TRBD2. The CDR3 extends over 14 amino acids. Germline CDR1 is MNHEY and CDR2 is SMNVEV (reference sequence). After removal of 3 bases from V and 6 bases from J, the junction contained 7 bases not matched to a gene. In DNA, the CDR3 is TGTGCCAGCAGTTTCATAAGCGGGAGTGGCGAGCAGTACTTC. This codes for CASSFISGSGEQYF.

This clone was recorded a few times. The J gene is TRBJ1-5, the V gene TRBV6-5; D is unclear. The CDR3 extends over 15 amino acids. Trimming shortened V by 6 bases and J by 9 bases, and 21 bases separated the two germline ends. Germline V gene data show CDR1 as MNHEY and CDR2 as SVGAGI. The CDR3, as DNA: TGTGCCAGCAGACTGAAGGCGGACGGATGGTGGCCCCAGCATTTT. It codes for CASRLKADGWWPQHF.

The genes are TRBV19 and TRBJ2-3, with a possible D match to TRBD1 (6 bases). CDR3 length: 15 residues. V dropped 1 base and J dropped 4 bases, with 12 bases sitting between them. Germline CDR1 reads LNHDA; CDR2 reads SQIVND (reference sequence). This chain's CDR3 is CASSIAGRGPDTQYF. DNA for the CDR3: TGTGCCAGTAGTATAGCGGGCAGGGGACCAGATACGCAGTATTTT.

This chain connects TRBV7-6 to TRBJ2-7; D remains unclear. Germline assignment: CDR1 SGHVS and CDR2 FNYEAQ. The CDR3 has 13 residues. Trimming left V 5 bases short and J 3 bases short, with 11 bases between. The CDR3 DNA reads as TGTGCCAGCAGCCCCTCCGGGTACTACGAGCAGTACTTC. Its protein is CASSPSGYYEQYF.

The chain recombines TRBV6-5 with TRBJ2-7; D is unclear. V was shortened by 7 bases and J by 2 bases, with 12 bases between the two germline ends. Germline assignment: CDR1 MNHEY and CDR2 SVGAGI. CDR3 length: 13 residues. CDR3: CASTSRLTYEQYF. CDR3 in DNA: TGTGCCAGCACGAGTAGGCTTACCTACGAGCAGTACTTC.

The chain links TRBV5-1 to TRBJ2-3; TRBD2 aligns across 10 bases. V lost 5 bases, J lost 5 bases, and 17 bases stayed unmatched. CDR1 SGHRS and CDR2 YFSETQ come from the germline V gene. The CDR3 has 18 amino acids. This CDR3 is CASRSDGLAGEVKDTQYF. CDR3 coding DNA: TGCGCCAGCAGATCCGACGGGCTAGCGGGAGAGGTGAAAGATACGCAGTATTTT. The full variable domain, in which reference TRBV5-1 and TRBJ2-3 provide the parts outside the CDR3, is KAGVTQTPRYLIKTRGQQVTLSCSPISGHRSVSWYQQTPGQGLQFLFEYFSETQRNKGNFPGRFSGRQFSNSRSEMNVSTLELGDSALYLCASRSDGLAGEVKDTQYFGPGTRLTVL.

The gene calls are TRBV6-6 and TRBJ2-7; TRBD1 aligns across 9 bases. Germline V gene sequence: CDR1 MNHNY, CDR2 SVGAGI (reference sequence). The CDR3 sequence is 15 residues long. J was trimmed by 5 bases and V by 0 bases; bases with no gene match: 5. The CDR3 spells CASSYSRDRADEQYF. Written as DNA, the CDR3 is TGTGCCAGCAGTTACTCGCGGGACAGGGCTGACGAGCAGTACTTC.

The J gene is TRBJ2-1, the V gene TRBV25-1, with D possibly matching TRBD2 (6 bases). The CDR3 loop spans 16 amino acids. Germline V gene sequence: CDR1 MGHDK, CDR2 SYGVNS. Trimming stripped 0 bases from V and 0 bases from J, with 9 bases between. CDR3 in amino acids: CASSEYSGISYNEQFF. DNA of the CDR3: TGTGCCAGCAGTGAATATAGCGGAATCTCCTACAATGAGCAGTTCTTC.

V is TRBV11-3 and J is TRBJ2-5, with 7 bases that match TRBD2. The end of the DNA fits TRBJ2-7 better, so the J call may be wrong. From germline, CDR1 is SGHNT and CDR2 YENEEA. The CDR3 consists of 13 residues. CDR3 DNA sequence: TGTGCCAGCAGCGGCGGGACTACCGCCGAGCAGTACTTC. Translating it yields CASSGGTTAEQYF.

This clone appeared a single time. The rearrangement joins TRBV5-1 to TRBJ2-5; D gene unclear. The CDR3 sequence is 12 residues long. With 2 bases removed from V and 4 bases from J, the gap between germline ends came to 6 bases. Per germline, CDR1 SGHRS and CDR2 YFSETQ. The CDR3 here is CASSLVGETQYF. Written as DNA, the CDR3 is TGCGCCAGCAGCTTAGTAGGAGAGACCCAGTACTTC.

The rearrangement joins TRBV6-1 to TRBJ2-7; no clear D gene. The V gene's germline CDR1 is MNHNS and CDR2 SASEGT. This CDR3 contains 11 residues. V lost 7 bases to trimming and J lost 3 bases, with 7 bases between them. This CDR3 is CASTTSYEQYF. The CDR3 DNA sequence: TGTGCCAGCACTACGAGCTACGAGCAGTACTTC.

This chain uses TRBV9 with TRBJ2-5; a possible D gene is TRBD2 (5 bases). CDR1 and CDR2 (germline): SGDLS, YYNGEE. Deletions cut 0 bases from V and 1 base from J, with 10 bases between. This CDR3 spans 15 amino acids. For the CDR3, the DNA is TGTGCCAGCAGCGTAGGAGCGGTAGTCCAAGAGACCCAGTACTTC. The encoded protein is CASSVGAVVQETQYF.

The CDR3 DNA is TGTGCCAGCAGCAACTTTGGGTCAGAACTGTTTTTT. Amino acid sequence: CASSNFGSELFF. V and J are TRBV7-9 and TRBJ1-4; no definite D call. Trimming cost V 5 bases and J 12 bases, with 13 bases left between them. Germline V CDR1 and CDR2: SEHNR, FQNEAQ (reference sequence). The CDR3 is 12 residues long.

V gene TRBV5-1 combines with J gene TRBJ1-1; D is uncertain. Trimming cost V 0 bases and J 3 bases, with 6 bases left between them. Germline CDR1 SGHRS, CDR2 YFSETQ. This CDR3 comprises 13 residues. CDR3 amino acids: CASSLDAYTEAFF. DNA of the CDR3: TGCGCCAGCAGCTTGGACGCCTACACTGAAGCTTTCTTT.

In regard to this clone: The same CDR3 arises from other DNA sequences in this sample as well. The chain is built from TRBV4-1 and TRBJ2-7; D might be TRBD1 or TRBD2, each matching 5 bases. The CDR3 spans 14 residues. Looked up from germline, CDR1 is MGHRA and CDR2 is YSYEKL. Trimming took off 1 base at V and 1 base at J, with 8 bases between the two ends. The CDR3 DNA reads TGCGCCAGCAGCCAAGTTGGGGGTTCCTACGAGCAGTACTTC. Protein product: CASSQVGGSYEQYF.

In its sample, this clone was seen once. The chain combines TRBV4-3 with TRBJ2-7, with unresolved D. The V gene's germline CDR1 is LGHNA and CDR2 YSLEER. This CDR3 contains 13 residues. Trimming left V 0 bases short and J 5 bases short, with 8 bases between. In DNA form, the CDR3 reads TGCGCCAGCAGCCAAGATCGTGGGCACGAGCAGTACTTC. This encodes CASSQDRGHEQYF.

This chain uses TRBV28 with TRBJ1-1; D possibly corresponds to TRBD1 (5 bases). This CDR3 region has 15 residues. The germline V and J ends were trimmed by 3 bases and 6 bases, with 17 bases remaining between them. Germline CDR1 and CDR2: MDHEN and SYDVKM. The CDR3 loop is CASSLRRDGGAEAFF. In DNA, the CDR3 is TGTGCCAGCAGTTTGCGCCGGGACGGAGGCGCTGAAGCTTTCTTT.